This T cell receptor (beta chain) was sequenced for a study of blood T cell repertoires in COVID-19. Study at large: Whether acute or convalescent, the COVID-19 samples came from the United States, Italy and Spain. Sources were T cells, B-cell-depleted T cells, or PBMCs; the material itself was cDNA or gDNA.

V shed 0 bases and J 5 bases; nucleotides not matched to a gene: 8. Germline V gene lookup returns CDR1 LNHDA and CDR2 SQIVND (reference sequence). This CDR3 region has 16 residues. Authors' analysis steps: Nucleated cell counts were estimated from reference gene primer amplification. Libraries were prepared by immunoSEQ multiplex PCR; TCRdb keeps only in-frame clonotypes and omits some of them. V and J calls and clone size are those listed in that table; D and trimming were worked out from the DNA. The repertoire includes some 89,000 clones, around 80% of them detected once, and about 11% sits in the top ten.

The clonotype comes from a man aged 65-85 years with acute or convalescent COVID-19. The specimen was peripheral blood. The chain combines TRBV19 with TRBJ2-3; 7 positions match TRBD1. In DNA, the CDR3 is TGTGCCAGTAGTATAGATCCTAGAGGGGGCGAAGATACGCAGTATTTT. This sequence encodes CASSIDPRGGEDTQYF.